The 15 T cell receptor beta chains below all came from one sample that was sequenced in a study of T cell repertoires in cytomegalovirus infection. Using its own MiXCR run on the reads, TCRdb lists one record per CDR3 protein. The data contain about 310,000 distinct CDR3 sequences, roughly a sixth of them seen just once; the ten biggest clones take up approximately 12%. Specimen: PBMCs. These receptors all come from a human donor in good health (CMV status not recorded). Some clones in this sample may be carry-over from other donors' samples.

In its sample, this clonotype was seen many times. The chain is built from TRBV7-2 and TRBJ1-3; TRBD1 might be the D (5 bases). CDR1 SGHTA and CDR2 FQGNSA come from the germline V gene. The length of the CDR3 is 14 residues. The germline V and J ends were trimmed by 6 bases and 0 bases, with 9 bases remaining between them. This chain's CDR3 is CASSQDSSGNTIYF. CDR3 sequence (DNA): TGTGCCAGCAGTCAAGACAGCTCTGGAAACACCATATATTTT.

This clonotype was counted only a few times. This chain uses TRBV27 with TRBJ2-2; D call uncertain. The CDR3 runs to 13 residues. Between the trimmed V and J ends, which lost 1 base and 5 bases, there was a span of 5 bases. Germline V lookup: CDR1 MNHEY, CDR2 SMNVEV (reference sequence). The CDR3: CASSLFRTGELFF. CDR3 DNA sequence: TGTGCCAGCAGTTTATTTCGTACCGGGGAGCTGTTTTTT.

The chain has TRBV12-3 or TRBV12-4 and TRBJ2-6, with 7 nucleotides matching TRBD1. V shed 5 bases, J shed 0 bases, and the junction held 4 bases outside the gene matches. CDR3 size: 16 residues. As DNA, the CDR3 is TGTGCCAGCAGTGACAGGGACAACTCTGGGGCCAACGTCCTGACTTTC. Translating gives CASSDRDNSGANVLTF.

This clonotype was seen only a few times. The chain carries TRBV11-3 and TRBJ2-3, with D tentatively TRBD1 (6 bases). Trimming cost V 0 bases and J 6 bases, with 7 bases left between them. In germline, CDR1 is SGHNT, CDR2 YENEEA. The length of the CDR3 is 13 residues. The DNA of the CDR3 is TGTGCCAGCAGCTTAGAAGGACAGGATACGCAGTATTTT. Translation gives CASSLEGQDTQYF.

CDR3 in DNA: TGTGCCACCAGTGATAGCGGGGGGCTCACAGATACGCAGTATTTT. Protein product: CATSDSGGLTDTQYF. The chain carries TRBV24-1 and TRBJ2-3, with 9 bases identical to TRBD2. The ends lost 3 bases at V and 2 bases at J; junction bases unmatched: 2. Germline values: CDR1 KGHDR, CDR2 SFDVKD. The CDR3 sequence is 15 residues long.

The chain links TRBV3-1 to TRBJ1-5, with D unresolved. The CDR3 extends over 13 amino acids. The V end lost 4 bases, the J end lost 4 bases, and 8 bases lay between the germline ends. Germline CDR1 is LGHDT and CDR2 is YNNKEL (reference sequence). CDR3 sequence: CASSLGTNQPQHF. Here the CDR3 DNA reads TGTGCCAGCAGCCTCGGTACGAATCAGCCCCAGCATTTT.

This clonotype was counted at least ten times. The chain uses TRBV28 and TRBJ2-2; D unclear. V was cut by 7 bases and J by 5 bases, with 20 bases left in between. CDR1 MDHEN and CDR2 SYDVKM come from the germline V gene. The CDR3 consists of 16 residues. The CDR3, as DNA: TGTGCCAGCACTAGGTGGTCAGGTCGCAGGACCGGGGAGCTGTTTTTT. As protein: CASTRWSGRRTGELFF.

This clonotype was counted ten times or more. J is TRBJ1-3 and V is TRBV7-2; D is possibly TRBD1 (5 bases). Germline V gene data show CDR1 as SGHTA and CDR2 as FQGNSA. There are 16 residues in the CDR3. Trimming removed 5 bases at V and 2 bases at J, with 16 bases between. The CDR3 region has the DNA TGTGCCAGCAGCCCAACTGTTGGCAGGGCTGGAAACACCATATATTTT. This sequence encodes CASSPTVGRAGNTIYF.

This clonotype was recorded many times. This sequence joins TRBV7-2 and TRBJ1-1, with TRBD1 as a possible D gene (5 bases). The V gene lost 4 bases and the J gene lost 1 base, with 19 bases spanning the gap. The CDR3 has 17 amino acids. The germline gives CDR1 SGHTA, CDR2 FQGNSA. This chain's CDR3 is CASSSNRGGTANTEAFF. The CDR3, as DNA: TGTGCCAGCAGCTCCAACCGGGGCGGGACGGCGAACACTGAAGCTTTCTTT.

The chain employs TRBV6-1 and TRBJ1-5, with 11 bases aligning to TRBD1. Germline V gene sequence: CDR1 MNHNS, CDR2 SASEGT. With 5 bases clipped from V and 6 bases from J, the junction kept 6 bases outside the gene matches. The CDR3 has 15 amino acids. The DNA for the CDR3 is TGTGCCAGCAGTCCCGGGACAGGGGGAAGTCAGCCCCAGCATTTT. Encoded protein: CASSPGTGGSQPQHF.

On this clonotype: This may be a read error: a much more frequent sequence differs by one nucleotide. The genes are TRBV19 and TRBJ1-5, with a possible D match to TRBD1 (5 bases). Germline-derived CDR1 and CDR2 are LNHDA and SQIVND (reference sequence). The CDR3 contains 15 residues. CDR3 residues: CASSIPGNSNQPQQF. DNA of the CDR3: TGTGCCAGTAGTATTCCAGGGAATAGCAATCAGCCCCAGCAGTTT. Looking up the rest from reference TRBV19 and TRBJ1-5 gives the full variable domain: DGGITQSPKYLFRKEGQNVTLSCEQNLNHDAMYWYRQDPGQGLRLIYYSQIVNDFQKGDIAEGYSVSREKKESFPLTVTSAQKNPTAFYLCASSIPGNSNQPQQFGDGTRLSIL.

This clonotype was counted a few times. The chain couples TRBV29-1 to TRBJ2-3; 7 bases match TRBD1. The V gene's germline CDR1 is SQVTM and CDR2 ANQGSEA. The ends lost 6 bases at V and 4 bases at J; junction bases unmatched: 1. The CDR3 is made up of 11 amino acids. CDR3 DNA: TGCAGCGTCCAGGGGGCAGATACGCAGTATTTT. Its protein is CSVQGADTQYF.

The CDR3 nucleotides are TGTGCCAGCAGCCGTCGGACTAGCGGGAGTAACAATGAGCAGTTCTTC. Its protein product is CASSRRTSGSNNEQFF. The rearrangement links TRBV7-2 to TRBJ2-1, with 13 bases fitting TRBD2. The CDR3 has 16 amino acids. The V gene end was trimmed by 5 bases and the J gene end by 5 bases; junction bases not matched to a gene: 6. Germline lookup yields CDR1 SGHTA and CDR2 FQGNSA.

The chain recombines TRBV20-1 with TRBJ2-3, with TRBD2 as a possible D gene (6 bases). Trimming took 4 bases from V and 1 from J, leaving 12 bases between them. From germline, CDR1 is DFQATT and CDR2 SNEGSKA (reference sequence). The CDR3 is 14 amino acids. The CDR3 nucleotides are TGCAGTGCTAACATACCGGGGGGCACAGATACGCAGTATTTT. As protein: CSANIPGGTDTQYF.

This clonotype was seen a few times. The rearrangement links TRBV20-1 to TRBJ2-5; either TRBD1 or TRBD2 may supply D (5 bases each). The CDR3 spans 13 residues. Germline values: CDR1 DFQATT, CDR2 SNEGSKA (reference sequence). The V gene lost 6 bases and the J gene lost 4 bases, with 15 bases spanning the gap. The CDR3 DNA sequence: TGCAGTGCCAGCCCAGGTGGGGGAGAGACCCAGTACTTC. Translated, it gives CSASPGGGETQYF.